Presented here are 8 T cell receptor beta chains from one specimen sequenced in a study of blood T cell repertoires in COVID-19. Some clones are missing from TCRdb's copy, which holds only in-frame ones; the method was immunoSEQ multiplex PCR. The data show 100,000 to 150,000 clones, over 70% seen once. Material for sequencing was peripheral blood. These receptors were collected from a man aged 50-59 years with active COVID-19.

V is TRBV5-4 and J is TRBJ2-6, with D uncertain. The CDR3 contains 18 residues. Germline-derived CDR1 and CDR2 are SGHNT and YYREEE (reference sequence). Trimming took 0 bases from V and 0 from J, leaving 13 bases between them. This CDR3 is CASSLGWNPGSGANVLTF. The CDR3 bases are TGTGCCAGCAGCTTGGGATGGAATCCAGGCTCTGGGGCCAACGTCCTGACTTTC.

J is TRBJ1-1 and V is TRBV25-1; no definite D call. The CDR3 loop spans 14 amino acids. Per the germline V gene, CDR1 is MGHDK and CDR2 is SYGVNS. Trimming took 2 bases from V and 0 from J, leaving 7 bases between them. The CDR3 DNA reads as TGTGCCAGCAGTGAACGGACTCTGAACACTGAAGCTTTCTTT. Protein: CASSERTLNTEAFF.

The V and J genes are TRBV25-1 and TRBJ2-7; tentative D call: TRBD2 (5 bases). Germline lookup yields CDR1 MGHDK and CDR2 SYGVNS. This CDR3 contains 14 residues. The germline V and J ends were trimmed by 1 base and 5 bases, with 12 bases remaining between them. In nucleotides, the CDR3 is TGTGCCAGCAGTGAATCGGGAAGTGTGGACGAGCAGTACTTC. As protein: CASSESGSVDEQYF.

The chain joins TRBV19 to TRBJ1-1; D not resolved. Trimming removed 1 base at V and 0 bases at J, with 6 bases between. CDR3 length equals 14 residues. Per the germline V gene, CDR1 is LNHDA and CDR2 is SQIVND (reference sequence). The CDR3 coding sequence is TGTGCCAGTAGTATAGGTTCAATGAACACTGAAGCTTTCTTT. It specifies CASSIGSMNTEAFF.

This clone was observed a few times. The chain employs TRBV7-2 and TRBJ1-4; possibly TRBD1 for D (5 bases). Germline lookup yields CDR1 SGHTA and CDR2 FQGNSA. The CDR3 sequence is 15 residues long. The V gene lost 4 bases and the J gene lost 5 bases, with 14 bases spanning the gap. CDR3 sequence (DNA): TGTGCCAGCAGCTCCTCGGGTGGGGCCAATGAAAAACTGTTTTTT. Amino acid sequence: CASSSSGGANEKLFF.

The CDR3 nucleotides read TGTGCCAGCAGTGAACTCCCAGATCCTAGCACAGTGGAGTTGAGGAAGACCCAGTACTTC. Amino acids: CASSELPDPSTVELRKTQYF. The chain links TRBV2 to TRBJ2-5; tentatively, D is TRBD2 (5 bases). This CDR3 spans 20 amino acids. Germline CDR1 and CDR2: SNHLY and FYNNEI. V gave up 2 bases and J gave up 6 bases, with 31 bases separating them.

J is TRBJ2-7 and V is TRBV11-2; D is undetermined. The germline CDR1 and CDR2 sequences are SGHAT and FQNNGV. The CDR3 runs 14 residues. Trimming pared 5 bases from V and 1 base from J, leaving 12 bases between. The CDR3 here is CASSEALRSYEQYF. CDR3 bases: TGTGCCAGCAGCGAAGCATTGCGATCCTACGAGCAGTACTTC.

This clone has only a few counts. The chain has TRBV28 and TRBJ1-5; 8 nucleotides align to TRBD1. CDR3 length equals 14 residues. Germline CDR1 reads MDHEN; CDR2 reads SYDVKM. Trimming took 6 bases from V and 3 from J; bases not matched to a gene: 4. The CDR3 is CASRRTGLNQPQHF. CDR3 in DNA: TGTGCCAGCAGAAGGACAGGGCTCAATCAGCCCCAGCATTTT.